The 22 T cell receptor beta chains in this list originate from one sample, sequenced in a study of cytomegalovirus exposure and HLA in healthy donors. Researchers ran the PCR with 60 Vbeta and 13 Jbeta primers. Assay used: immunoSEQ multiplex PCR; TCRdb lists only in-frame clones, some missing. The repertoire holds roughly 92,000 clones, with 7.6% as singletons. Sequencing was carried out using PBMCs. These receptor sequences come from a man in his fifties or sixties in good health and CMV-seronegative.

The rearrangement links TRBV4-2 to TRBJ1-4; 9 bases are a match to TRBD1. CDR1 and CDR2 (germline): LGHNA, YNFKEQ. The trim removed 6 bases at V and 6 bases at J, leaving 11 bases unmatched. The CDR3 is 16 residues long. The CDR3: CASSHLQGAGDEKLFF. The CDR3 DNA sequence: TGTGCCAGCAGTCATTTACAGGGGGCGGGGGATGAAAAACTGTTTTTT.

This clone has a handful of counts. The rearrangement joins TRBV6-5 to TRBJ1-5; D perhaps matches TRBD1 (6 bases). This CDR3 is built from 14 residues. CDR1 is MNHEY, CDR2 SVGAGI, per germline. With 4 bases removed from V and 7 bases from J, the gap between germline ends came to 14 bases. CDR3 region: CASSLIQGLQPQHF. For the CDR3, the DNA is TGTGCCAGCAGTTTGATACAGGGCTTGCAGCCCCAGCATTTT.

The chain carries TRBV15 and TRBJ2-7; D might be TRBD1 (5 bases). The CDR3 runs 16 residues. The V end was cut by 0 bases, the J end by 0 bases, with 12 bases between. Germline lookup yields CDR1 LNHNV and CDR2 YYDKDF (reference sequence). The CDR3 nucleotides are TGTGCCACCAGCAGAGATGTGGGGCCAAGCTCCTACGAGCAGTACTTC. Translating it yields CATSRDVGPSSYEQYF.

The chain combines TRBV4-1 with TRBJ2-2, with D possibly TRBD2 on 6 matching bases. The V end was cut by 3 bases, the J end by 7 bases, with 18 bases between. Germline assignment: CDR1 MGHRA and CDR2 YSYEKL. The CDR3 extends over 16 amino acids. In DNA, the CDR3 is TGCGCCAGCAGCCACCGAACCCGGAGGGCCGGCGGGGAGCTGTTTTTT. It specifies CASSHRTRRAGGELFF.

The chain carries TRBV19 and TRBJ2-6, with a tentative D call TRBD2 (6 bases). The CDR3 length is 16 residues. Germline V lookup: CDR1 LNHDA, CDR2 SQIVND (reference sequence). V dropped 7 bases and J dropped 4 bases, with 17 bases sitting between them. CDR3: CASINPGDAGANVLTF. The CDR3 coding sequence is TGTGCCAGTATAAATCCGGGGGATGCCGGGGCCAACGTCCTGACTTTC.

This clone has more than one count but fewer than ten. The chain links TRBV9 to TRBJ1-1, with D possibly being TRBD1 (5 bases). Trimming stripped 4 bases from V and 2 bases from J, with 15 bases between. Looked up from germline, CDR1 is SGDLS and CDR2 is YYNGEE. This CDR3 has 15 residues. The CDR3 nucleotides read TGTGCCAGCAGCCCACTGGGGCAGGGTAACACTGAAGCTTTCTTT. Encoded protein: CASSPLGQGNTEAFF.

This rearrangement joins TRBV28 to TRBJ2-1, with D possibly TRBD2 on 5 matching bases. The CDR3 is 12 residues long. Looked up from germline, CDR1 is MDHEN and CDR2 is SYDVKM. V was clipped by 4 bases and J by 15 bases, with 16 bases between them. The CDR3 DNA sequence: TGTGCCAGCAGTTCAGGACTTCTAGAATTGTTCTTC. Translated, it gives CASSSGLLELFF.

This clone has only a few counts. The rearrangement joins TRBV7-2 to TRBJ2-7; 8 bases fit TRBD2. V was clipped by 1 base and J by 4 bases; unmatched bases: 6. The CDR3 runs to 15 residues. Germline V lookup: CDR1 SGHTA, CDR2 FQGNSA. CDR3 DNA: TGTGCCAGCAGCTTAGGGGGCGCGGGAGGATACGAGCAGTACTTC. This gives the protein CASSLGGAGGYEQYF.

This clone was seen more than once but under ten times. The V and J genes are TRBV7-3 and TRBJ1-3, with D perhaps TRBD1 (5 bases). Germline CDR1 SGHTA, CDR2 FQGTGA. There are 17 residues in the CDR3. Trimming removed 5 bases from V and 0 bases from J, with 17 bases in between. Written as DNA, the CDR3 is TGTGCCAGCAGCATTTACGACACGGGGGGCTCTGGAAACACCATATATTTT. Its protein is CASSIYDTGGSGNTIYF.

This clone was found a few times. V is TRBV2 and J is TRBJ1-4; perhaps TRBD1 as D (6 bases). The CDR3 spans 14 residues. Germline loops: CDR1 SNHLY, CDR2 FYNNEI. V gave up 6 bases and J gave up 3 bases, with 11 bases separating them. The CDR3 here is CASSQGLANEKLFF. The CDR3 DNA follows: TGTGCCAGCAGCCAGGGGTTGGCTAATGAAAAACTGTTTTTT.

The V gene is TRBV10-1, the J gene TRBJ2-6; TRBD2 matches 12 bases. V lost 9 bases and J lost 2; bases outside the gene matches: 8. The CDR3 length is 17 residues. Germline assignment: CDR1 WNHNN and CDR2 SYGVQD (reference sequence). The CDR3 sequence is CARTSGSVNTGANVLTF. The CDR3 DNA is TGCGCCAGGACTAGCGGGAGCGTAAACACTGGGGCCAACGTCCTGACTTTC.

This chain links TRBV7-3 with TRBJ2-2; TRBD2 agrees at 14 bases. Looked up from germline, CDR1 is SGHTA and CDR2 is FQGTGA. V lost 4 bases and J lost 6; bases outside the gene matches: 1. The CDR3 contains 15 residues. The CDR3: CASSWTSGGPGELFF. Here the CDR3 DNA reads TGTGCCAGCAGCTGGACTAGCGGGGGGCCCGGGGAGCTGTTTTTT.

The table lists this clone with a few counts. The identical CDR3 is also encoded by other nucleotide sequences in the sample. V and J are TRBV5-1 and TRBJ2-5; D unresolved. This CDR3 is 11 amino acids long. The germline V gene encodes CDR1 SGHRS and CDR2 YFSETQ. Trimming left V 4 bases short and J 2 bases short, with 3 bases between. The CDR3 is CASSQQETQYF. CDR3 sequence (DNA): TGCGCCAGCAGCCAACAAGAGACCCAGTACTTC.

Only a few counts were recorded for this clone. The identical CDR3 is also encoded by other nucleotide sequences in the sample. The chain has TRBV5-1 and TRBJ1-1, with D perhaps matching TRBD1 (5 bases). The CDR3 has 16 amino acids. Between the trimmed V and J ends, which lost 0 bases and 0 bases, there was a span of 12 bases. Germline lookup yields CDR1 SGHRS and CDR2 YFSETQ. CDR3 loop: CASSLGTGVMNTEAFF. Written as DNA, the CDR3 is TGCGCCAGCAGCTTGGGTACAGGCGTCATGAACACTGAAGCTTTCTTT.

The rearrangement joins TRBV5-1 to TRBJ1-1; maybe TRBD1 (5 bases). The CDR3 spans 16 residues. Germline CDR1 SGHRS, CDR2 YFSETQ. V was shortened by 1 base and J by 1 base, with 14 bases between the two germline ends. Here the CDR3 DNA reads TGCGCCAGCAGCTTGTTTTTCAGGGATAGGAACACTGAAGCTTTCTTT. This translates into CASSLFFRDRNTEAFF.

The genes are TRBV27 and TRBJ2-3, with 10 positions matching TRBD1. V trimming: 6 bases; J trimming: 8 bases; junction bases outside the gene matches: 20. The CDR3 runs to 18 residues. CDR1 is MNHEY, CDR2 SMNVEV, per germline (reference sequence). CDR3 loop: CASRRDRGGISISGTQYF. The CDR3 nucleotides are TGTGCCAGCAGGAGGGACAGGGGAGGTATTTCGATCAGTGGTACGCAGTATTTT.

This clone was seen only a few times. The chain has TRBV10-3 and TRBJ2-1; 8 bases line up with TRBD2. Germline V lookup: CDR1 ENHRY, CDR2 SYGVKD. The CDR3 runs to 15 residues. The J segment lost 7 bases and the V segment lost 1 base, leaving 6 bases of the junction unmatched. This CDR3 is CAISEFGGAFNEQFF. The CDR3 nucleotides read TGTGCCATCAGTGAGTTCGGGGGGGCCTTTAATGAGCAGTTCTTC.

CDR3 DNA: TGTGCCAGCAGTCCCACACGTACAGGGAGTAACTATGGCTACACCTTC. This translates into CASSPTRTGSNYGYTF. V usage is TRBV28 and J usage is TRBJ1-2; D might be TRBD1 (6 bases). The germline V gene has CDR1 MDHEN and CDR2 SYDVKM. This CDR3 contains 16 residues. V was clipped by 5 bases and J by 1 base, with 17 bases between them.

This clone has just a few counts. The chain is built from TRBV2 and TRBJ2-7; 7 bases line up with TRBD2. The ends lost 8 bases at V and 6 bases at J; junction bases unmatched: 13. There are 14 residues in the CDR3. CDR1 and CDR2 from the germline V gene are SNHLY and FYNNEI. The chain's CDR3 is CASSGGRGRREQYF. CDR3 bases: TGTGCCAGCTCCGGGGGGAGGGGTCGTCGCGAGCAGTACTTC.

The chain uses TRBV7-2 and TRBJ2-5, with 8 positions matching TRBD1. The CDR3 runs 16 residues. Germline-derived CDR1 and CDR2 are SGHTA and FQGNSA. V lost 1 base, J lost 5 bases, and 9 bases stayed unmatched. The CDR3 coding sequence is TGTGCCAGCAGCTTAGGGACAGGGAGCGCGGTGGAGACCCAGTACTTC. Its translation: CASSLGTGSAVETQYF.

The chain employs TRBV7-9 and TRBJ2-2; D is unclear. Germline values: CDR1 SEHNR, CDR2 FQNEAQ (reference sequence). Trimming stripped 2 bases from V and 1 base from J, with 8 bases between. The CDR3 runs to 15 residues. DNA of the CDR3: TGTGCCAGCAGCTTACAGAAAAAGAACACCGGGGAGCTGTTTTTT. This gives the protein CASSLQKKNTGELFF.

The chain is built from TRBV30 and TRBJ2-7; a possible D gene is TRBD1 (5 bases). Trimming removed 5 bases from V and 6 bases from J, with 17 bases in between. Germline CDR1 reads GTSNPN; CDR2 reads SVGIG (reference sequence). The CDR3 is 13 amino acids. The DNA for the CDR3 is TGTGCCTGGTCGTGGGGCCCCCTTACCGAGCAGTACTTC. This codes for CAWSWGPLTEQYF.